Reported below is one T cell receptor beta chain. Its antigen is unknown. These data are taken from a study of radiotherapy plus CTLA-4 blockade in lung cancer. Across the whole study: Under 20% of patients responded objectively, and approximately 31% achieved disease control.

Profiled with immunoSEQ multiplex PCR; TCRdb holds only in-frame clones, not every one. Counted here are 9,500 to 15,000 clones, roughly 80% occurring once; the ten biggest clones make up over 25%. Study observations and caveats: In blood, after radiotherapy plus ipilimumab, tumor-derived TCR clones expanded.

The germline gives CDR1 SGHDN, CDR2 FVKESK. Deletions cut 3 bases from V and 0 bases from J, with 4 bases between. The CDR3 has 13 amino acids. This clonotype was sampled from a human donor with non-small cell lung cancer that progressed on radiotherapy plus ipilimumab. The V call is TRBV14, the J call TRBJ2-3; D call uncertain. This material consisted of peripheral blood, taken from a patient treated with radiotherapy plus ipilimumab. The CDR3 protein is CASSHYSTDTQYF. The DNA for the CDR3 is TGTGCCAGCAGCCATTATAGCACAGATACGCAGTATTTT.